This TCR beta chain is drawn from a study of T cell responses to AZD1222 COVID-19 vaccine. Overall study findings and caveats: Baseline testing showed seropositivity in only a handful of AZD1222 recipients.

The CDR3 totals 12 residues. Germline V CDR1 and CDR2: SEHNR, FQNEAQ (reference sequence). The ends were cut back, 5 bases at V and 10 bases at J, with 12 bases in the middle. This clone was observed a few times. Antigen unknown. TCRdb keeps only in-frame clones here, not all; method: immunoSEQ multiplex PCR. The sample holds fewer than 100,000 clones, approximately 87% seen once. The chain is built from TRBV7-9 and TRBJ1-5; D uncertain. The sample here was peripheral blood, taken 28 days after the second AZD1222 dose. This sequence originates from an adult who received the AZD1222 COVID-19 vaccine. The CDR3 DNA sequence: TGTGCCAGCAGCCCCGGGGATAGTCCCCAGCATTTT. Residues: CASSPGDSPQHF.